This TCR beta chain was sequenced for a study of cytomegalovirus exposure and HLA in healthy donors. The CDR3 is 13 residues long. V lost 11 bases and J lost 3; bases outside the gene matches: 9. Germline loops: CDR1 MNHEY, CDR2 SVGAGI. PCR primers comprised 60 Vbeta and 13 Jbeta primers. TCRdb keeps only in-frame clones here, not all; method: immunoSEQ multiplex PCR. The data contain under 250,000 clones, around 85% of them singletons. Source material: PBMCs. The source is a woman in her fifties or sixties in good health and CMV-seronegative. V and J are TRBV6-5 and TRBJ1-1; 7 nucleotides line up with TRBD1. CDR3 DNA sequence: TGTGCCGCTCGCAGGGGGAAAGACACTGAAGCTTTCTTT. It yields the protein CAARRGKDTEAFF.